The next 21 T cell receptor beta chains were all read from a single sample in a study of T cell responses to AZD1222 COVID-19 vaccine. Clones were read by immunoSEQ multiplex PCR, and TCRdb kept only the in-frame ones, dropping some. Altogether about 140,000 clones are present, 85% to 90% being singletons, with the ten largest covering 2.5% to 3.5%. The sample consisted of peripheral blood, taken 28 days after the second AZD1222 dose. The receptors stem from an adult who received the AZD1222 COVID-19 vaccine.

J is TRBJ2-7 and V is TRBV6-2 or TRBV6-3, with TRBD1 matching over 9 bases. Germline CDR1 is MNHEY and CDR2 is SVGEGT. The CDR3 loop spans 16 amino acids. Losses at the gene ends were 0 bases for V and 3 bases for J; bases not matched to a gene: 6. The CDR3 spells CASSYSSGTGNYEQYF. The CDR3 nucleotides read TGTGCCAGCAGTTACTCTTCGGGGACAGGGAACTACGAGCAGTACTTC.

The rearrangement links TRBV24-1 to TRBJ2-1, with 13 bases matching TRBD2. J gave up 0 bases and V 5 bases, and 9 bases lay outside the gene matches. This CDR3 has 19 amino acids. Germline V gene data show CDR1 as KGHDR and CDR2 as SFDVKD. The CDR3 DNA follows: TGTGCCACCAGTGTTGGGACTAGCGGGGTGGGTAGCTCCTACAATGAGCAGTTCTTC. This translates into CATSVGTSGVGSSYNEQFF.

V gene TRBV11-2 combines with J gene TRBJ1-1; D uncertain. Germline V gene sequence: CDR1 SGHAT, CDR2 FQNNGV. Trimming removed 3 bases from V and 7 bases from J, with 15 bases in between. The CDR3 runs to 14 residues. The CDR3, as DNA: TGTGCCAGCAGCTTGAGGACGGGAGGGAGTGAAGCTTTCTTT. Amino acid sequence: CASSLRTGGSEAFF.

The chain employs TRBV24-1 and TRBJ1-4; D gene uncertain. V lost 5 bases, J lost 0 bases, and 12 bases lay in between. From germline, CDR1 is KGHDR and CDR2 SFDVKD. This CDR3 spans 16 amino acids. CDR3 amino acids: CATSGVSDATNEKLFF. For the CDR3, the DNA is TGTGCCACCAGTGGGGTGAGCGATGCAACTAATGAAAAACTGTTTTTT.

J is TRBJ2-2 and V is TRBV29-1, with unresolved D. CDR1 SQVTM and CDR2 ANQGSEA come from the germline V gene. This CDR3 spans 14 amino acids. Trimming stripped 4 bases from V and 0 bases from J, with 9 bases between. The CDR3 region has the DNA TGCAGCGTTGTAGTCCTATCGAACACCGGGGAGCTGTTTTTT. Amino acids: CSVVVLSNTGELFF.

This chain uses TRBV19 with TRBJ1-5, with 8 bases that match TRBD1. Germline CDR1 is LNHDA and CDR2 is SQIVND (reference sequence). V was pared by 5 bases and J by 2 bases, with 8 bases of the junction left unmatched. The CDR3 contains 16 residues. The CDR3 bases are TGTGCCAGTAGTCCCCTAGACAGGGGCGGCAATCAGCCCCAGCATTTT. Protein product: CASSPLDRGGNQPQHF.

The chain links TRBV7-2 to TRBJ1-4, with D possibly TRBD1 on 5 matching bases. This CDR3 spans 15 amino acids. Germline V gene data show CDR1 as SGHTA and CDR2 as FQGNSA. Deletions cut 1 base from V and 10 bases from J, with 16 bases between. The CDR3 DNA is TGTGCCAGCAGCTTAGGAGGGGACCAAGAAGGAAAACTGTTTTTT. Encoded protein: CASSLGGDQEGKLFF.

The chain carries TRBV4-3 and TRBJ1-2, with a possible D match to TRBD1 (5 bases). There are 15 residues in the CDR3. CDR1 is LGHNA and CDR2 is YSLEER in the germline V gene. Trimming shortened V by 0 bases and J by 3 bases, and 11 bases separated the two germline ends. The CDR3 spells CASSQDARADYGYTF. CDR3 DNA sequence: TGCGCCAGCAGCCAAGATGCCAGGGCGGACTATGGCTACACCTTC.

The chain couples TRBV9 to TRBJ1-1; unclear D gene. CDR1 and CDR2 from the germline V gene are SGDLS and YYNGEE. The germline V and J ends were trimmed by 0 bases and 5 bases, with 8 bases remaining between them. This CDR3 spans 13 amino acids. CDR3 amino acids: CASSVALGTEAFF. DNA for the CDR3: TGTGCCAGCAGCGTAGCTCTGGGGACTGAAGCTTTCTTT.

This clone was recorded once. The chain has TRBV27 and TRBJ2-7, with a possible D match to TRBD2 (6 bases). The germline V and J ends were trimmed by 7 bases and 3 bases, with 16 bases remaining between them. The germline gives CDR1 MNHEY, CDR2 SMNVEV (reference sequence). The CDR3 has 14 residues. DNA of the CDR3: TGTGCCAGCATCCTTGGGCGGACTAACTACGAGCAGTACTTC. Its translation: CASILGRTNYEQYF.

The J gene is TRBJ2-7, the V gene TRBV6-5; TRBD1 agrees at 10 bases. The length of the CDR3 is 15 residues. Trimming cost V 7 bases and J 1 base; bases outside gene matches: 7. Germline V gene lookup returns CDR1 MNHEY and CDR2 SVGAGI. The CDR3: CASTPPGQGSYEQYF. DNA of the CDR3: TGTGCCAGCACCCCCCCGGGACAGGGGTCCTACGAGCAGTACTTC.

This clone was observed a single time. This rearrangement joins TRBV5-6 to TRBJ1-5; D may be TRBD1 (5 bases). The V gene lost 6 bases and the J gene lost 6 bases, with 16 bases spanning the gap. There are 14 residues in the CDR3. Looked up from germline, CDR1 is SGHDT and CDR2 is YYEEEE. The CDR3 nucleotides are TGTGCCAGCACCTCGTACGGGGGAAGTCAGCCCCAGCATTTT. Translating it yields CASTSYGGSQPQHF.

The chain links TRBV12-3 or TRBV12-4 to TRBJ1-2; no firm D call. The ends were cut back, 6 bases at V and 4 bases at J, with 12 bases in the middle. The length of the CDR3 is 13 residues. The chain's CDR3 is CASSLTEAYGYTF. The CDR3 DNA is TGTGCCAGCAGCCTTACAGAAGCCTATGGCTACACCTTC.

This clone has only one observation. CDR3 loop: CASSFQDYGYTF. CDR3 in DNA: TGTGCCAGCAGCTTTCAGGATTATGGCTACACCTTC. The gene calls are TRBV5-6 and TRBJ1-2; D unresolved. The CDR3 contains 12 residues. The V and J ends lost 2 bases and 5 bases respectively, with 7 bases between them. CDR1 is SGHDT and CDR2 is YYEEEE in the germline V gene.

The chain is built from TRBV9 and TRBJ2-2; D perhaps matches TRBD1 (6 bases). The V gene's germline CDR1 is SGDLS and CDR2 YYNGEE. The CDR3 sequence is 17 residues long. The V end was cut by 2 bases, the J end by 0 bases, with 14 bases between. The CDR3 loop reads CASSVGTSLSNTGELFF. In DNA form, the CDR3 reads TGTGCCAGCAGCGTGGGGACAAGCCTATCGAACACCGGGGAGCTGTTTTTT.

This sequence joins TRBV23-1 and TRBJ2-3, with TRBD1 matching over 8 bases. TRBV23-1 is filed as an ORF, its function uncertain. V shed 8 bases, J shed 1 base, and the junction held 17 bases outside the gene matches. The CDR3 spans 18 residues. The CDR3 bases are TGCGCCAGCCTGGGGGACAGGATGATCTTTTACGGCACAGATACGCAGTATTTT. Translated: CASLGDRMIFYGTDTQYF.

The chain combines TRBV9 with TRBJ1-4; D gene unclear. CDR3 length: 14 amino acids. Germline V gene lookup returns CDR1 SGDLS and CDR2 YYNGEE. V was clipped by 2 bases and J by 0 bases, with 5 bases between them. The CDR3 reads CASSVTATNEKLFF. The CDR3 nucleotides are TGTGCCAGCAGCGTCACTGCAACTAATGAAAAACTGTTTTTT.

The J gene is TRBJ1-1, the V gene TRBV10-3; D gene unclear. Germline-derived CDR1 and CDR2 are ENHRY and SYGVKD. V lost 5 bases, J lost 9 bases, and 13 bases lay in between. CDR3 length: 12 residues. CDR3 sequence: CAISNEVGKAFF. The CDR3 DNA sequence: TGTGCCATCAGTAATGAGGTCGGGAAAGCTTTCTTT.

V usage is TRBV6-6 and J usage is TRBJ2-3, with unresolved D. The CDR3 has 10 residues. Germline V gene data show CDR1 as MNHNY and CDR2 as SVGAGI (reference sequence). V was shortened by 8 bases and J by 4 bases, with 4 bases between the two germline ends. CDR3 bases: TGTGCCAGCGTGTCAGATACGCAGTATTTT. Amino acid sequence: CASVSDTQYF.

V and J are TRBV11-2 and TRBJ2-2; a possible D gene is TRBD1 (6 bases). This CDR3 comprises 13 residues. V lost 9 bases to trimming and J lost 5 bases, with 13 bases between them. The germline V gene has CDR1 SGHAT and CDR2 FQNNGV. The CDR3 DNA follows: TGTGCCAGTACGGACAGACGAACCGGGGAGCTGTTTTTT. It is translated as CASTDRRTGELFF.

The chain carries TRBV28 and TRBJ1-2; D is ambiguous. This CDR3 has 12 residues. The germline V and J ends were trimmed by 2 bases and 5 bases, with 6 bases remaining between them. Per germline, CDR1 MDHEN and CDR2 SYDVKM. The DNA of the CDR3 is TGTGCCAGCAGTTTAAGAGAGTATGGCTACACCTTC. Translated, it gives CASSLREYGYTF.